The clone carrying this T cell receptor (beta chain) was picked up many times. Its target is unknown. This entry is derived from a study of identical twins. Study-wide points: Weaker excess twin sharing was observed in beta out-of-frame sequences.

TCRdb analysed the 5' RACE reads with MiXCR anew, one entry per CDR3 protein. Of fewer than 900,000 distinct CDR3 sequences listed, 15% to 20% are singletons. This sample also belongs to another study, concerning T cells expressing NK-cell markers.

The clonotype originates from a woman aged 18-29 years in good health. Specimen: PBMCs.

CDR3 nucleotide sequence: TGTGCCAGCAGCGGGGGACAGGGCGTCACTGAAGCTTTCTTT. Protein: CASSGGQGVTEAFF. This sequence joins TRBV6-1 and TRBJ1-1, with 9 positions matching TRBD1. Germline values: CDR1 MNHNS, CDR2 SASEGT. The CDR3 has 14 amino acids. J lost 4 bases, V lost 6 bases, and 6 bases had no gene match.